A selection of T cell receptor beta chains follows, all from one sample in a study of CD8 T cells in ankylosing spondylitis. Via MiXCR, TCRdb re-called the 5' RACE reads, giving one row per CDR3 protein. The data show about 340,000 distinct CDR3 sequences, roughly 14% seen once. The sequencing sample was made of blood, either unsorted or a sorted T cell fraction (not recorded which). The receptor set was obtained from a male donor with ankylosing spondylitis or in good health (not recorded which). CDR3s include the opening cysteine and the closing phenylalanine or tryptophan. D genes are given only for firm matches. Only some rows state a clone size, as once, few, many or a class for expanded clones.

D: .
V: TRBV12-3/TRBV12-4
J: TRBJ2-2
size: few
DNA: TGTGCCAGCAGTCCATCAGGAGGGCCCACCGGGGAGCTGTTTTTT
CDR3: CASSPSGGPTGELFF

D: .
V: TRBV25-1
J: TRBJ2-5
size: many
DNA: TGTGCCAGCAGAGGCGGGGCAGGGAGATCAGAGACCCAGTACTTC
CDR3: CASRGGAGRSETQYF

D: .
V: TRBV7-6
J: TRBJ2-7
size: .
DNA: TGTGCCAGCAGCTTAATACGGACGGTGGAGCAGTACTTC
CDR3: CASSLIRTVEQYF

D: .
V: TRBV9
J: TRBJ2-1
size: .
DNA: TGTGCCAGCACCTCACGGGGGGACAGCTACAATGAGCAGTTCTTC
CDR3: CASTSRGDSYNEQFF

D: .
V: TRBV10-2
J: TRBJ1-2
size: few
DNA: TGCGCCAGCGCCGCCGGGACACAAAGGAGAAACTATGGCTACACCTTC
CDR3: CASAAGTQRRNYGYTF

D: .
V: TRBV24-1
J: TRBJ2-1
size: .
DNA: TGTGCCACCAGTGCTGGGACTCTCGGTGAGCAGTTCTTC
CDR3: CATSAGTLGEQFF

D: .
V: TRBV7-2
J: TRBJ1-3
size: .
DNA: TGTGCCAGCAGCCCGGAAGGGACAACTGGAAACACCATATATTTT
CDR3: CASSPEGTTGNTIYF

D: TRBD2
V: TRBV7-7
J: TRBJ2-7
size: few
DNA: TGTGCCAGCAGCACCCGGACTAGCGGGACCTACGAGCAGTACTTC
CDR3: CASSTRTSGTYEQYF

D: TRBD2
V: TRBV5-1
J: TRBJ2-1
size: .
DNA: TGCGCCAGCAGCATGGGGGGGAGCCCAAACAATGAGCAGTTCTTC
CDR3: CASSMGGSPNNEQFF

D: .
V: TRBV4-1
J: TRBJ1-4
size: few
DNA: TGCGCCAGCAGCCAAGATGCGGGCGGGTCCGAAAAACTGTTTTTT
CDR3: CASSQDAGGSEKLFF

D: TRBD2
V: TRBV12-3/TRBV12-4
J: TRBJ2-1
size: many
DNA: TGTGCCAGCAGTGGTCAGGGACTAGGGGTTGCGCAGTTCTTC
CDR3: CASSGQGLGVAQFF

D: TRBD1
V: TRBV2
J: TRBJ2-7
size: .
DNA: TGTGCCACCTCGGGACAGGGAGGACACGAGCAGTACTTC
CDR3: CATSGQGGHEQYF

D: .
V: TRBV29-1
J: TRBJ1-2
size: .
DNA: TGCAGCGTTGAAACGGCGGCCCGCTATGGCTACACCTTC
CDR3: CSVETAARYGYTF

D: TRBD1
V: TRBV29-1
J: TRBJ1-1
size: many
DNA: TGCAGCGTCTCTGGACAGGGTGCAGCTTTCTTT
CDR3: CSVSGQGAAFF

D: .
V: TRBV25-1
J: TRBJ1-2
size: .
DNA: TGTGCCAGCAGTGAATTTGGGTCCGAGAACTCTGGCTACACCTTC
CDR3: CASSEFGSENSGYTF

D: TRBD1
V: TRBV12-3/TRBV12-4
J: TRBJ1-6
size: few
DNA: TGTGCCAGCAGGGTGACAGGGGCTAATTCACCCCTCCACTTT
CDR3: CASRVTGANSPLHF

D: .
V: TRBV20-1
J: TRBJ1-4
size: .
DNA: TGCAGTGCTAGAGATTTGATGGCAACTAATGAAAAACTGTTTTTT
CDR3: CSARDLMATNEKLFF

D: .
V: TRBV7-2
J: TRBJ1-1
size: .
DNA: TGTGCCAGCAGCTTAAGCAGGTTGACTGAAGCTTTCTTT
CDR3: CASSLSRLTEAFF

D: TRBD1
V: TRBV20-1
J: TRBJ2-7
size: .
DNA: TGCAGTGCTAGCTTAGACAGGGAACGCGAGCAGTACTTC
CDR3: CSASLDREREQYF

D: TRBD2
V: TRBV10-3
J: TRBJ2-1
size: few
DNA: TGTGCCATCAGTCAGCTAGCGGGAGGGCCGGACTATGAGCAGTTCTTC
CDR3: CAISQLAGGPDYEQFF

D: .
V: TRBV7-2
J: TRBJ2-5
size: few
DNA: TGTGCCAGCAGACGCCCGGGACCACAAGAGACCCAGTACTTC
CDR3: CASRRPGPQETQYF

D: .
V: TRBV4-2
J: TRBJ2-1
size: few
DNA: TGTGCCAGCAGCCAAGGGACCCGGATCAATGAGCAGTTCTTC
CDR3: CASSQGTRINEQFF

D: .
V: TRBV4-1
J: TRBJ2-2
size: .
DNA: TGCGCCAGCAGCCAAGATTCTTCTACCGGGGAGCTGTTTTTT
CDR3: CASSQDSSTGELFF

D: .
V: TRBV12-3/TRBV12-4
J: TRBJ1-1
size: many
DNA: TGTGCCAGCAGAGGACAGTATGAAGCTTTCTTT
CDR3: CASRGQYEAFF

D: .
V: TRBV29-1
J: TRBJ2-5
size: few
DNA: TGCAGCGTTCTTCCCCAAGAGACCCAGTACTTC
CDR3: CSVLPQETQYF

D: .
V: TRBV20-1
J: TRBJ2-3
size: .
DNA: TGCAGTGCTTCTACTGCGGGGAACACAGATACGCAGTATTTT
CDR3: CSASTAGNTDTQYF

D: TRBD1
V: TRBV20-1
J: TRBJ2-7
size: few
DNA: TGCAGTGCGAGGACGGGACAGGGGGAGCAGTACTTC
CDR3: CSARTGQGEQYF

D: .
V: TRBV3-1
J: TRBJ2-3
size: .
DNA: TGTGCCAGCAGACAAATGGGGGATACGCAGTATTTT
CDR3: CASRQMGDTQYF

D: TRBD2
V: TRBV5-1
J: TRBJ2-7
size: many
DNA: TGCGCCAGCAGCCCGCGGACTAGTTACGAGCAGTACTTC
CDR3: CASSPRTSYEQYF

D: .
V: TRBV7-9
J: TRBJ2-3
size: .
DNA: TGTGCCAGCAGCCCGCATGATACGCAGTATTTT
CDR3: CASSPHDTQYF

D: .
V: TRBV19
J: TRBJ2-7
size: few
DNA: TGTGCCAGTAGTATCGGGGTTTTTAGGACAGCGAACGTCTACGAGCAGTACTTC
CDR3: CASSIGVFRTANVYEQYF

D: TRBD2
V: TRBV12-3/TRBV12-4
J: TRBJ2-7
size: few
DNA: TGTGCCAGCAGCCCCCCTAGCGGGAGGGGGGACGAGCAGTACTTC
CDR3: CASSPPSGRGDEQYF

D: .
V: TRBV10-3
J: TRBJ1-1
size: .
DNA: TGTGCCATCAGGGCCCGACCTGACAACCCCACTGAAGCTTTCTTT
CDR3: CAIRARPDNPTEAFF

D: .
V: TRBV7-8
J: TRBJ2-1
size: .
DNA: TGTGCCAGCAGCTTAGAGGGTCACTCCTACAATGAGCAGTTCTTC
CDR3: CASSLEGHSYNEQFF

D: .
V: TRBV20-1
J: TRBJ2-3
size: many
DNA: TGCAGTGCCCTTACAGATACGCAGTATTTT
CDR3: CSALTDTQYF

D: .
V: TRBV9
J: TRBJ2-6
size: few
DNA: TGTGCCAGCAGCGTAGATGGGGGGACCAACGTCCTGACTTTC
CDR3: CASSVDGGTNVLTF

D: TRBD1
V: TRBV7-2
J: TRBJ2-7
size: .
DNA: TGTGCCAGCAGCGTAGGACAGGGCTACGAGCAGTACTTC
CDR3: CASSVGQGYEQYF

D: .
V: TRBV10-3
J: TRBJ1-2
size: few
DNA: TGTGCCATCAGTGAGGCAGGAGGCGGCTACACCTTC
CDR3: CAISEAGGGYTF

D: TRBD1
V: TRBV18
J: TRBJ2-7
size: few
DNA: TGTGCCAGCTCAAATGGACAGGACTACGAGCAGTACTTC
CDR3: CASSNGQDYEQYF

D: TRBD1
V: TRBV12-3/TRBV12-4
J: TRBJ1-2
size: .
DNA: TGTGCCAGCAGCCGACGGGGACAGGGGACTAACTATGGCTACACCTTC
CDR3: CASSRRGQGTNYGYTF

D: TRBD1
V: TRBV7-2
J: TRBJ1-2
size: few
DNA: TGTGCCAGCAGCTCTTTGCCTCCAGGGGGCTCAACGTATGGCTACACCTTC
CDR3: CASSSLPPGGSTYGYTF

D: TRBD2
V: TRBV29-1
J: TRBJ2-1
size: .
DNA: TGCAGCGTTGAAGATGTCAGCGGGAGGGCCTCAGAGCAGTTCTTC
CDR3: CSVEDVSGRASEQFF

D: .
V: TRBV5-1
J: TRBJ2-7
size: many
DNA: TGTGCCAGCTCCTTAGTCGGCTACGAGCAGTACTTC
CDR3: CASSLVGYEQYF

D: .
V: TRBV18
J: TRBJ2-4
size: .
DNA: TGTGCCAGCTCAGGTTTCGGACAGGGAGGGGACATTCAGTACTTC
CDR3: CASSGFGQGGDIQYF

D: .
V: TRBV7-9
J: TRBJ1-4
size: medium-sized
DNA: TGTGCCACCCGACGGGGGAATGAAAAACTGTTTTTT
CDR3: CATRRGNEKLFF

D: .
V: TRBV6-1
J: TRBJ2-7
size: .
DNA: TGTGCCAGCAGTGGTCGGGGGTTCAGCTCCTACGAGCAGTACTTC
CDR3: CASSGRGFSSYEQYF

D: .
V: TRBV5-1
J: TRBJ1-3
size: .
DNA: TGCGCCAGCAGCCAGGCGCGAGGGGATGGAAACACCATATATTTT
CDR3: CASSQARGDGNTIYF

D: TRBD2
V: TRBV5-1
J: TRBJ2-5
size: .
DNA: TGCGCCAGCAGGCGGAGCGGGGACTTACGAGAGACCCAGTACTTC
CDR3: CASRRSGDLRETQYF

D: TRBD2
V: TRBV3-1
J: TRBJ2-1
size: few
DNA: TGTGCCAGCAGCGGACTAGCGGGGACCAATGAGCAGTTCTTC
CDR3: CASSGLAGTNEQFF